The 23 T cell receptor beta chains presented below share a single source sample, sequenced in a study of T cell repertoires in cytomegalovirus infection (dated by TCRdb to between 2018 and 2021). The sequencing machine was an Illumina HiSeq 1500. TCRdb cleaned the public reads at Q25 with fastp, built clones with MiXCR and kept in-frame beta chains. Duplicate CDR3 protein sequences are folded into a single record with the most common DNA and genes. Counted in this sample were 800,000 to 950,000 distinct CDR3 sequences; approximately 30% of them appeared once. The ten largest clones add up to roughly 12% of the sample. These TCRs' antigens remain unknown. The treatment or condition label here, explained by the study, means: in vitro stimulation with specific CMV peptide epitopes to enrich CMV-specific T cells. The sequenced sample was cultured CD8+ T cells from PBMCs, obtained from culture after CMV antigen stimulation. These receptors were collected from a human donor in good health (CMV status not recorded). Some clones in this sample may be carry-over from other donors' samples.

The chain carries TRBV5-1 and TRBJ2-1, with TRBD1 matching over 9 bases. J gave up 3 bases and V 2 bases, and 6 bases lay outside the gene matches. Looked up from germline, CDR1 is SGHRS and CDR2 is YFSETQ. This CDR3 comprises 16 residues. The CDR3 DNA follows: TGCGCCAGCAGCTTCCACAGGGGGCAAGGCTACAATGAGCAGTTCTTC. It specifies CASSFHRGQGYNEQFF.

This chain joins TRBV28 and TRBJ2-7; 9 bases fit TRBD1. Germline trimming cut 5 bases from V and 5 bases from J; bases unmatched to any gene: 10. This CDR3 is 15 amino acids long. Germline V gene data show CDR1 as MDHEN and CDR2 as SYDVKM. This CDR3 reads CASSEPGQGADEQYV. The DNA of the CDR3 is TGTGCCAGCAGTGAACCGGGACAGGGAGCGGACGAGCAGTACGTC.

J is TRBJ2-5 and V is TRBV12-3 or TRBV12-4; 8 nucleotides match TRBD1. The CDR3 is made up of 16 amino acids. V trimming: 6 bases; J trimming: 1 base; junction bases outside the gene matches: 10. The CDR3 loop reads CASSLPGDRTQETQYF. For the CDR3, the DNA is TGTGCCAGCAGCTTGCCTGGGGACAGGACCCAAGAGACCCAGTACTTC.

This clonotype has just a few counts. The rearrangement links TRBV7-9 to TRBJ2-7; either TRBD1 or TRBD2 may fit D (5 bases each). Trimming stripped 2 bases from V and 0 bases from J, with 26 bases between. The CDR3 spans 20 residues. Germline V lookup: CDR1 SEHNR, CDR2 FQNEAQ (reference sequence). The CDR3: CASSLPSSGQGHFSSYEQYF. As DNA, the CDR3 is TGTGCCAGCAGCTTACCCTCTTCGGGGCAGGGCCATTTCTCCTCCTACGAGCAGTACTTC.

This clonotype was observed at least ten times. The chain joins TRBV7-2 to TRBJ2-2, with 9 nucleotides matching TRBD1. After removal of 5 bases from V and 7 bases from J, the junction contained 8 bases not matched to a gene. The CDR3 runs to 15 residues. Germline CDR1 SGHTA, CDR2 FQGNSA. The CDR3 DNA follows: TGTGCCAGCAGCCTTCGACAGGGGGTAAACGGGGAGCTGTTTTTT. Translation gives CASSLRQGVNGELFF. The variable domain in full, completed from reference TRBV7-2 and TRBJ2-2, reads GAGVSQSPSNKVTEKGKDVELRCDPISGHTALYWYRQSLGQGLEFLIYFQGNSAPDKSGLPSDRFSAERTGGSVSTLTIQRTQQEDSAVYLCASSLRQGVNGELFFGEGSRLTVL.

The rearrangement links TRBV7-8 to TRBJ2-1; TRBD1 is a possible D gene (6 bases). This CDR3 is built from 13 residues. Germline V gives CDR1 SGHVS, CDR2 FQNEAQ. The V gene lost 7 bases and the J gene lost 3 bases, with 10 bases spanning the gap. As DNA, the CDR3 is TGTGCCAGCACCTACAGGGTCTACAATGAGCAGTTCTTC. Residues: CASTYRVYNEQFF.

This clonotype was counted between two and nine times. This sequence joins TRBV12-3 or TRBV12-4 and TRBJ2-3, with D maybe TRBD2 (7 bases). Trimming left V 5 bases short and J 4 bases short, with 13 bases between. The CDR3 has 14 amino acids. CDR3 protein: CASSRGAGADTQYF. CDR3 nucleotide sequence: TGTGCCAGCAGTCGGGGGGCGGGGGCAGATACGCAGTATTTT.

This clonotype occurred many times. The V call is TRBV6-1, the J call TRBJ1-5; 7 nucleotides line up with TRBD1. The CDR3 runs to 15 residues. V lost 1 base, J lost 3 bases, and 3 bases stayed unmatched. CDR1 and CDR2 (germline): MNHNS, SASEGT. CDR3 region: CASSEGDRNNQPQHF. The CDR3 DNA reads TGTGCCAGCAGTGAAGGGGACAGAAACAATCAGCCCCAGCATTTT.

J is TRBJ1-5 and V is TRBV6-1; a possible D gene is TRBD1 (5 bases). Germline V gene lookup returns CDR1 MNHNS and CDR2 SASEGT. V lost 2 bases to trimming and J lost 0 bases, with 8 bases between them. The CDR3 is made up of 15 amino acids. The CDR3 coding sequence is TGTGCCAGCAGTGAATGGGGCAATAGCAATCAGCCCCAGCATTTT. It codes for CASSEWGNSNQPQHF.

Only one count was recorded for this clonotype. V is TRBV2 and J is TRBJ1-2, with 9 bases that match TRBD1. The V and J ends lost 10 bases and 2 bases, in that order; junction bases with no gene match: 5. CDR1 and CDR2 (germline): SNHLY, FYNNEI. This CDR3 comprises 13 residues. The CDR3 sequence is CAIPDRGNYGYTF. The CDR3 DNA follows: TGTGCCATCCCGGACAGGGGCAACTATGGCTACACCTTC.

This clonotype came up many times. The gene calls are TRBV7-8 and TRBJ2-3; D not certain. The V and J ends lost 2 bases and 4 bases respectively, with 10 bases between them. Germline CDR1 reads SGHVS; CDR2 reads FQNEAQ. CDR3 size: 14 residues. This CDR3 is CASSLMEHPDTQYF. The CDR3 coding sequence is TGTGCCAGCAGCTTAATGGAACATCCAGATACGCAGTATTTT.

This clonotype appeared a few times. The gene calls are TRBV4-1 and TRBJ2-7; TRBD2 agrees at 13 bases. CDR1 and CDR2 from the germline V gene are MGHRA and YSYEKL. V was pared by 4 bases and J by 6 bases, with 3 bases of the junction left unmatched. The CDR3 has 14 amino acids. The CDR3, as DNA: TGCGCCAGCAGCCCACTAGCGGGGGGGTCCGAGCAGTACTTC. It translates to CASSPLAGGSEQYF.

This clonotype was observed many times. This chain uses TRBV7-8 with TRBJ2-3; 9 nucleotides align to TRBD1. After removal of 5 bases from V and 3 bases from J, the junction contained 6 bases not matched to a gene. From germline, CDR1 is SGHVS and CDR2 FQNEAQ. The CDR3 runs to 15 residues. CDR3: CASSVGTGRTDTQYF. CDR3 sequence (DNA): TGTGCCAGCAGCGTTGGGACAGGGCGGACAGATACGCAGTATTTT.

This sequence joins TRBV19 and TRBJ1-5; D possibly corresponds to TRBD1 (6 bases). The V end was cut by 6 bases, the J end by 2 bases, with 20 bases between. The germline gives CDR1 LNHDA, CDR2 SQIVND (reference sequence). The CDR3 consists of 17 residues. CDR3 region: CASSRKRGPAGNQPQHF. CDR3 in DNA: TGTGCCAGTAGCCGAAAACGGGGGCCGGCGGGCAATCAGCCCCAGCATTTT. The whole variable domain, remainder taken from reference TRBV19 and TRBJ1-5, is DGGITQSPKYLFRKEGQNVTLSCEQNLNHDAMYWYRQDPGQGLRLIYYSQIVNDFQKGDIAEGYSVSREKKESFPLTVTSAQKNPTAFYLCASSRKRGPAGNQPQHFGDGTRLSIL.

Worth noting for this clonotype: A much larger clone lies a single base off, so this may be a read error. V usage is TRBV7-6 and J usage is TRBJ1-1; a possible D gene is TRBD1 (6 bases). Germline V gene lookup returns CDR1 SGHVS and CDR2 FNYEAQ. The CDR3 runs to 13 residues. This CDR3 reads CVSSLIQGSEAFF. CDR3 sequence (DNA): TGTGTCAGCAGCTTAATACAGGGATCTGAAGCTTTCTTT.

This clonotype was recorded a few times. CDR3: CASGTGDSPLHF. As DNA, the CDR3 is TGTGCCAGCGGGACAGGTGACTCACCCCTCCACTTT. The J gene is TRBJ1-6, the V gene TRBV6-1; 8 bases map to TRBD1. V lost 8 bases and J lost 10; bases outside the gene matches: 4. The germline CDR1 and CDR2 sequences are MNHNS and SASEGT. The CDR3 is 12 residues long.

The CDR3 bases are TGCAGTGCTCGCCTCGGACTAGCGGGGGGTAACCGGGAGACCCAGTACTTC. It codes for CSARLGLAGGNRETQYF. The chain recombines TRBV20-1 with TRBJ2-5; 14 bases are shared with TRBD2. Germline V gene lookup returns CDR1 DFQATT and CDR2 SNEGSKA (reference sequence). The CDR3 length is 17 residues. J lost 5 bases, V lost 5 bases, and 13 bases had no gene match.

This chain connects TRBV24-1 to TRBJ2-5; D remains ambiguous. Germline V gene data show CDR1 as KGHDR and CDR2 as SFDVKD. Trimming took off 6 bases at V and 0 bases at J, with 7 bases between the two ends. The CDR3 runs to 13 residues. The CDR3 here is CATSPENQETQYF. The CDR3 DNA sequence: TGTGCCACCAGTCCTGAGAACCAAGAGACCCAGTACTTC.

This clonotype was observed at least ten times. This rearrangement joins TRBV6-2 or TRBV6-3 to TRBJ2-1; the D is unclear. This CDR3 is 15 amino acids long. Germline V gene sequence: CDR1 MNHEY, CDR2 SVGEGT. Trimming removed 2 bases from V and 2 bases from J, with 10 bases in between. The CDR3, as DNA: TGTGCCAGCAGTTACGGGGATTACACCTACAATGAGCAGTTCTTC. Translating it yields CASSYGDYTYNEQFF.

The J gene is TRBJ2-5, the V gene TRBV6-8; D may be TRBD1 (7 bases). V gave up 5 bases and J gave up 5 bases, with 18 bases separating them. This CDR3 comprises 15 residues. The germline V gene has CDR1 MNHGY and CDR2 SAAAGT. CDR3 amino acids: CASSGGTAAWETQYF. The DNA of the CDR3 is TGTGCCAGCAGTGGAGGGACAGCCGCGTGGGAGACCCAGTACTTC.

This clonotype was observed at least ten times. The rearrangement uses TRBV11-3 and TRBJ2-1, with 9 bases lining up with TRBD1. Per the germline V gene, CDR1 is SGHNT and CDR2 is YENEEA. The CDR3 sequence is 16 residues long. Germline trimming cut 4 bases from V and 3 bases from J; bases unmatched to any gene: 7. CDR3 amino acids: CASSSPGQGHYNEQFF. The CDR3 nucleotides read TGTGCCAGCAGCTCCCCAGGACAGGGGCACTACAATGAGCAGTTCTTC.

The J gene is TRBJ2-1, the V gene TRBV4-3; D ambiguous. Trimming took off 1 base at V and 8 bases at J, with 15 bases between the two ends. Germline CDR1 and CDR2: LGHNA and YSLEER. CDR3 size: 15 residues. CDR3 DNA sequence: TGCGCCAGCAGCCAAGGTGTCCTAGTTTTAGATGAGCAGTTCTTC. Amino acids: CASSQGVLVLDEQFF.

V is TRBV7-9 and J is TRBJ1-1; D is unresolved. The CDR3 contains 15 residues. Per germline, CDR1 SEHNR and CDR2 FQNEAQ (reference sequence). With 3 bases removed from V and 1 base from J, the gap between germline ends came to 12 bases. The chain's CDR3 is CASSFISYPNTEAFF. CDR3 coding DNA: TGTGCCAGCAGCTTTATATCATACCCGAACACTGAAGCTTTCTTT.